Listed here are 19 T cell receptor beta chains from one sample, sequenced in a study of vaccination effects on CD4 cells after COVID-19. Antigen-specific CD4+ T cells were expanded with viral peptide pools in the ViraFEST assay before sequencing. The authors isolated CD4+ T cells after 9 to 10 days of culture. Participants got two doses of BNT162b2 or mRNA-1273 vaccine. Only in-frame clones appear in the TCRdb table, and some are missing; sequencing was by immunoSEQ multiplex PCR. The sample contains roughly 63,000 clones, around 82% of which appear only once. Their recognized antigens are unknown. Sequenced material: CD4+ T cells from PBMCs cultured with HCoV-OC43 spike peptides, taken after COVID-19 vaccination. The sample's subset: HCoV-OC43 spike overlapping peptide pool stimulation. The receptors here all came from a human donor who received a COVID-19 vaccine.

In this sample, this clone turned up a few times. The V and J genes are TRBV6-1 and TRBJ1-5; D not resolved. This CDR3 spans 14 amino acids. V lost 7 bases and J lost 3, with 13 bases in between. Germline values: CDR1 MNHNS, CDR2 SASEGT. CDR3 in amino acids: CASTLEGLNQPQHF. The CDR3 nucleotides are TGTGCCAGCACCTTGGAGGGCCTCAATCAGCCCCAGCATTTT.

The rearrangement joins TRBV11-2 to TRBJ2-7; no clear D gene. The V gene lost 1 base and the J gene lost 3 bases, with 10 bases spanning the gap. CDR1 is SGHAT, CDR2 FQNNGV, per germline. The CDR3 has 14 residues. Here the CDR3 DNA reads TGTGCCAGCAGCTTAGCAGACAAGGGCTACGAGCAGTACGTC. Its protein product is CASSLADKGYEQYV.

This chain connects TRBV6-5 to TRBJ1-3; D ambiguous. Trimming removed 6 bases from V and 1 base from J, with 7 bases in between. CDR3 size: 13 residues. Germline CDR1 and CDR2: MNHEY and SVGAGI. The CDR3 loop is CASSLGSGNTIYF. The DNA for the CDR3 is TGTGCCAGCAGCCTTGGATCTGGAAACACCATATATTTT.

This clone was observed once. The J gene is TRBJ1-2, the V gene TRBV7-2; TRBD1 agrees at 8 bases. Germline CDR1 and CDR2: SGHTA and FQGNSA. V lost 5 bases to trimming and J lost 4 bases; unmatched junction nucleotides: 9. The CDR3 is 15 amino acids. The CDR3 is CASSPTSQGGYGYTF. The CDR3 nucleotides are TGTGCCAGCAGCCCCACCTCACAGGGGGGCTATGGCTACACCTTC.

DNA for the CDR3: TGTGCCAGCAGGAAGGGAGGGTTGGGAGATACGCAGTATTTT. This translates into CASRKGGLGDTQYF. The chain recombines TRBV11-1 with TRBJ2-3; 7 bases are a match to TRBD2. CDR3 size: 14 residues. Germline lookup yields CDR1 SGHAT and CDR2 FQDESV (reference sequence). After removal of 6 bases from V and 5 bases from J, the junction contained 8 bases not matched to a gene. Supplemented by reference TRBV11-1 and TRBJ2-3, the full variable domain reads EAEVAQSPRYKITEKSQAVAFWCDPISGHATLYWYRQILGQGPELLVQFQDESVVDDSQLPKDRFSAERLKGVDSTLKIQPAELGDSAMYLCASRKGGLGDTQYFGPGTRLTVL.

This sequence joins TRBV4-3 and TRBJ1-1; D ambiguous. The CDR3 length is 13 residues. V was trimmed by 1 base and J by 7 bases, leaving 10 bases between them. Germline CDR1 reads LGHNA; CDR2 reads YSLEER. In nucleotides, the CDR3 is TGCGCCAGCAGCCAAGTCCCACGGGTTGAAGCTTTCTTT. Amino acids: CASSQVPRVEAFF.

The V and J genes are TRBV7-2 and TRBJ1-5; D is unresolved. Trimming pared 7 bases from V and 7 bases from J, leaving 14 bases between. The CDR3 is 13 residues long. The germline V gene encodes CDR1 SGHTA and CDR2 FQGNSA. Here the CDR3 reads CASNPRPDQPQHF. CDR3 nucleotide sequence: TGTGCCAGCAACCCTCGCCCGGACCAGCCCCAGCATTTT.

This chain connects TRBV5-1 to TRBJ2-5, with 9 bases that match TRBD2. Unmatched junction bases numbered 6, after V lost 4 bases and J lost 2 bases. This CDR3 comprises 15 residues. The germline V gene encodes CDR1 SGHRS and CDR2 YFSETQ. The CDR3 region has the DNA TGCGCCAGCAGCGGGGGCGGGGGGGATCAAGAGACCCAGTACTTC. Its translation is CASSGGGGDQETQYF.

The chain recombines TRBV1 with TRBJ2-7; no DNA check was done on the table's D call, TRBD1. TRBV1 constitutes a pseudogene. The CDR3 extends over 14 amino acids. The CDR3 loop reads CTSSQLDRGYEQYV. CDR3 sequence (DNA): TGCACCAGCAGCCAATTAGATAGGGGGTACGAGCAGTACGTC.

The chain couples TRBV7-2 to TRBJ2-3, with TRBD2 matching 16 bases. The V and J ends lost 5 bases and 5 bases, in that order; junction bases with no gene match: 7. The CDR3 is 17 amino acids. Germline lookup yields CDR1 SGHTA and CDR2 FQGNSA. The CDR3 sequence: CASSPGGLAGGRDTQYF. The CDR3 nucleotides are TGTGCCAGCAGCCCAGGGGGACTAGCGGGGGGGCGAGATACGCAGTATTTT.

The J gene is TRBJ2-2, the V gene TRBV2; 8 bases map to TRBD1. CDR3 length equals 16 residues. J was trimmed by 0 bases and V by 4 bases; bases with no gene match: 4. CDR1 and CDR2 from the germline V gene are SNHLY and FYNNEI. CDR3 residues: CASSVDRVANTGELFF. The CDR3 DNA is TGTGCCAGCAGTGTGGACAGGGTCGCGAACACCGGGGAGCTGTTTTTT.

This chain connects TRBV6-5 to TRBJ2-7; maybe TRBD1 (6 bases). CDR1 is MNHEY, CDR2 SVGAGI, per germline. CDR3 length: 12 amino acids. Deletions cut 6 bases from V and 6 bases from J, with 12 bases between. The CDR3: CASRVTGREQYV. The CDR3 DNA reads TGTGCCAGCAGAGTAACAGGGCGCGAGCAGTACGTC.

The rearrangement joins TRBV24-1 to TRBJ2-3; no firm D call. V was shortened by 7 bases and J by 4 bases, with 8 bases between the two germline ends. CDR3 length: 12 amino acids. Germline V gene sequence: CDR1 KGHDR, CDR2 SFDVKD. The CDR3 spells CATSQMSDTQYF. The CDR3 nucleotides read TGTGCCACCAGCCAAATGTCAGATACGCAGTATTTT.

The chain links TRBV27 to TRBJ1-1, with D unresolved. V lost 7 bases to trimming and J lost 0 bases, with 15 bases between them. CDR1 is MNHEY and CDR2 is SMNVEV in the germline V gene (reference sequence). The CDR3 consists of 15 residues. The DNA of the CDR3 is TGTGCCAGCACCCTCGTGAGGGATTTGAACACTGAAGCTTTCTTT. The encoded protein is CASTLVRDLNTEAFF.

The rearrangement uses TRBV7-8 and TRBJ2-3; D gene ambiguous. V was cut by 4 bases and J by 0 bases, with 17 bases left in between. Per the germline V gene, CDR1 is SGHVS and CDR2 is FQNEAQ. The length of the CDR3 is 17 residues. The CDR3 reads CASSYRAHGVSTDTQYF. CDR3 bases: TGTGCCAGCAGCTACCGTGCACACGGAGTCAGCACAGATACGCAGTATTTT.

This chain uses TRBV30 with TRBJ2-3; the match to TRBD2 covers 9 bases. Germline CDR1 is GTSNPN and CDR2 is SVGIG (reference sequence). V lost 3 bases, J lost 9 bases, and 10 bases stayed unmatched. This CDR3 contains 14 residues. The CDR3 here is CAWSTAGGLETQYF. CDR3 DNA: TGTGCCTGGAGCACGGCGGGGGGGTTGGAGACGCAGTATTTT. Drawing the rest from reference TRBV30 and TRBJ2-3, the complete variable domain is SQTIHQWPATLVQPVGSPLSLECTVEGTSNPNLYWYRQAAGRGLQLLFYSVGIGQISSEVPQNLSASRPQDRQFILSSKKLLLSDSGFYLCAWSTAGGLETQYFGPGTRLTVL.

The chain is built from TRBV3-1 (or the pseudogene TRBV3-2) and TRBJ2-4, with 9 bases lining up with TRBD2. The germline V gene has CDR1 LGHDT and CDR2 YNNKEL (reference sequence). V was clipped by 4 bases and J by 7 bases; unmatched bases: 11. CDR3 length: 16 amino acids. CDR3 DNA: TGTGCCAGCAGCCCCTTGGTGGGCGGGGGGGCCAACATTCAGTACTTC. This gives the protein CASSPLVGGGANIQYF.

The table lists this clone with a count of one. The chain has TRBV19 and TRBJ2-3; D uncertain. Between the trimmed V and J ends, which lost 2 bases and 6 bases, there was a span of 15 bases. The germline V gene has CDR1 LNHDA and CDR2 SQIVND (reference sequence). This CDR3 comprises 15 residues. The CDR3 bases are TGTGCCAGTAGTATACGACCGGAAACGGGCGATACGCAGTATTTT. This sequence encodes CASSIRPETGDTQYF.

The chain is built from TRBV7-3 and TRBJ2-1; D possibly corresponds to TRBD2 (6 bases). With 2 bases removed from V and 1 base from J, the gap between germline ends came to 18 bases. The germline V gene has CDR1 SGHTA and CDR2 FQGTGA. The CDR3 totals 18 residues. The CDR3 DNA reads TGTGCCAGCAGCTTATCGGCGGGATCCGTCTCGTCCTACAATGAGCAGTTCTTC. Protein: CASSLSAGSVSSYNEQFF.